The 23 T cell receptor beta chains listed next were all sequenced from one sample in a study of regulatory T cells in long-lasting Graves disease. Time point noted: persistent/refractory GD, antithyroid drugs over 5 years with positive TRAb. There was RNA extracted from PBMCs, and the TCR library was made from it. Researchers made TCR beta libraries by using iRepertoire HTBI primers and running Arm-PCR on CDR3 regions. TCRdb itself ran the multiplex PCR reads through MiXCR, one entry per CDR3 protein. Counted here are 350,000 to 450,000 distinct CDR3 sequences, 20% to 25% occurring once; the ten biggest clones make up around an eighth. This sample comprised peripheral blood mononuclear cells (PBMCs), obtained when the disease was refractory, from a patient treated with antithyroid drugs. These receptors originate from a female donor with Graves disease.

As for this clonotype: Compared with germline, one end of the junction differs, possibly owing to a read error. CDR3 in DNA: TGCGCCAGCAGCCAAGCTAGGACAGCTGGCTACGAGCAGTACTTC. It specifies CASSQARTAGYEQYF. The chain uses TRBV11-2 and TRBJ2-7; perhaps TRBD1 as D (6 bases). The CDR3 length is 15 residues. Germline lookup yields CDR1 SGHAT and CDR2 FQNNGV.

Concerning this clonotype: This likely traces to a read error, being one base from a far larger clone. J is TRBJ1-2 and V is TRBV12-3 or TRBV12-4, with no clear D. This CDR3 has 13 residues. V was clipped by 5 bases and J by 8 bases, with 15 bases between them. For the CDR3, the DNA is TGTGCCAGCAGTGACGATGTGGGGTCGGGCTACACCTTC. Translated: CASSDDVGSGYTF.

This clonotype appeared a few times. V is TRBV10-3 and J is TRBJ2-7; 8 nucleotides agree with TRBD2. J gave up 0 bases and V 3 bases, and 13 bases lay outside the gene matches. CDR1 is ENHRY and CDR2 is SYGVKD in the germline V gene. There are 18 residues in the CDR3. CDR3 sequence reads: CAISDSWGSGSPSYEQYF. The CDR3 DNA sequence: TGTGCCATCAGTGACTCGTGGGGCAGCGGGAGCCCCTCCTACGAGCAGTACTTC.

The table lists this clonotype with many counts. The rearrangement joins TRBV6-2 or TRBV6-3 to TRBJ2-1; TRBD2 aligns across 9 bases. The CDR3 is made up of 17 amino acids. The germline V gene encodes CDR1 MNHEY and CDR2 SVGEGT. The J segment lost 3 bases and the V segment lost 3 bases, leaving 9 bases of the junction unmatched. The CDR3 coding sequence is TGTGCCAGCAGTTATGGTCTAGCGGGAATCAACTACAATGAGCAGTTCTTC. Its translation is CASSYGLAGINYNEQFF.

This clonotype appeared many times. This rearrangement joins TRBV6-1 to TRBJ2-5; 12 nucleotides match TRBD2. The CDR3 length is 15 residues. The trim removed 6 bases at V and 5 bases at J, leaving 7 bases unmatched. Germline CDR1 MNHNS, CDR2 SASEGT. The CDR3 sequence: CASSPSGRAVETQYF. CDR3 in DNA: TGTGCCAGCAGCCCTAGCGGGAGGGCCGTCGAGACCCAGTACTTC.

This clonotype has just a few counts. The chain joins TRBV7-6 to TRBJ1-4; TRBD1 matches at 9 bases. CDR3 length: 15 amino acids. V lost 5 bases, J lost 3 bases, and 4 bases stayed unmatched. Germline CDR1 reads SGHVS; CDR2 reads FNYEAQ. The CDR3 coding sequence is TGTGCCAGCAGCCTAGACAGGGGGGCTAATGAAAAACTGTTTTTT. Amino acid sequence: CASSLDRGANEKLFF.

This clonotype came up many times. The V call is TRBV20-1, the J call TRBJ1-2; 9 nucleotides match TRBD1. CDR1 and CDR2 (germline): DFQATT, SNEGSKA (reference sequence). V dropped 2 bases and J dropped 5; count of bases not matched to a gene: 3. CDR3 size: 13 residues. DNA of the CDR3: TGCAGTGCTAGATCCGGGACAGGGTATGGCTACACCTTC. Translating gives CSARSGTGYGYTF.

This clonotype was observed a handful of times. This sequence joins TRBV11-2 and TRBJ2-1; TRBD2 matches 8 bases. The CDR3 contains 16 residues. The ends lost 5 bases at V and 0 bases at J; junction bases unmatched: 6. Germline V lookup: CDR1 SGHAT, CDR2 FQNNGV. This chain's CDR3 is CASSAIAGSSYNEQFF. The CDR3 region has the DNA TGTGCCAGCAGCGCCATAGCGGGAAGCTCCTACAATGAGCAGTTCTTC.

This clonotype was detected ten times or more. The CDR3: CATSDHRASGYTF. The CDR3 DNA reads TGTGCCACCAGTGATCACAGGGCTTCGGGCTACACCTTC. The rearrangement joins TRBV24-1 to TRBJ1-2; maybe TRBD1 (6 bases). The germline V and J ends were trimmed by 3 bases and 8 bases, with 12 bases remaining between them. CDR1 and CDR2 from the germline V gene are KGHDR and SFDVKD. This CDR3 is built from 13 residues.

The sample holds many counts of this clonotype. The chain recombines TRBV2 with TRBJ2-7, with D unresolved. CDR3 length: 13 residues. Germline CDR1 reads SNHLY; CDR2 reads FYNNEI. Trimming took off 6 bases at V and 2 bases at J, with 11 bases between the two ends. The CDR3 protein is CASRWTATYEQYF. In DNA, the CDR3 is TGTGCCAGCAGATGGACGGCTACCTACGAGCAGTACTTC.

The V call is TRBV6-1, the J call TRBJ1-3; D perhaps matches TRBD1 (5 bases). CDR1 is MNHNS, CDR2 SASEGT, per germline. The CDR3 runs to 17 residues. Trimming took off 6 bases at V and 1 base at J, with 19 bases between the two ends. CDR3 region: CASSPVGLRESGNTIYF. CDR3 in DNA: TGTGCCAGCAGCCCGGTGGGACTCCGAGAGTCTGGAAACACCATATATTTT.

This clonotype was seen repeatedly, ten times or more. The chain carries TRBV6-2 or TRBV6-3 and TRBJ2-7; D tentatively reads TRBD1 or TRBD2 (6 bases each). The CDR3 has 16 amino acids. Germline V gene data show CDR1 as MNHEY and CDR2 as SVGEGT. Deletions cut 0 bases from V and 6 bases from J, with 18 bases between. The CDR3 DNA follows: TGTGCCAGCAGTTACTCGAGGACTCACGGGGGCCCCGAGCAGTACTTC. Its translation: CASSYSRTHGGPEQYF.

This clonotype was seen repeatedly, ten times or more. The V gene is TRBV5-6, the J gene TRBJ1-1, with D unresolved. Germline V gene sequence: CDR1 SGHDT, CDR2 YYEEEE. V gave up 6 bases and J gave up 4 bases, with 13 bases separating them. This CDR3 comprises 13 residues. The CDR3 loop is CASTSTSGTEAFF. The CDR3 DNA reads TGTGCCAGCACCTCCACGTCGGGCACTGAAGCTTTCTTT.

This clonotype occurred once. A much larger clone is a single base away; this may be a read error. The CDR3 loop is CSVPPSGRAGEETQYF. In nucleotides, the CDR3 is TGCAGCGTCCCTCCTAGCGGGAGGGCCGGAGAGGAGACCCAGTACTTC. This chain connects TRBV29-1 to TRBJ2-5; 12 bases line up with TRBD2. Germline V lookup: CDR1 SQVTM, CDR2 ANQGSEA. Germline trimming cut 6 bases from V and 5 bases from J; bases unmatched to any gene: 13. CDR3 size: 16 residues.

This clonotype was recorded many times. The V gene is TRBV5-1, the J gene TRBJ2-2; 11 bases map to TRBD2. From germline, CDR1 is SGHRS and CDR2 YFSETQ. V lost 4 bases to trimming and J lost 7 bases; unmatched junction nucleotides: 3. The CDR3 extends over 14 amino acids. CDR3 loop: CASSTSGRGGELFF. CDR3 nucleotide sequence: TGCGCCAGCAGCACTAGCGGGAGAGGCGGGGAGCTGTTTTTT.

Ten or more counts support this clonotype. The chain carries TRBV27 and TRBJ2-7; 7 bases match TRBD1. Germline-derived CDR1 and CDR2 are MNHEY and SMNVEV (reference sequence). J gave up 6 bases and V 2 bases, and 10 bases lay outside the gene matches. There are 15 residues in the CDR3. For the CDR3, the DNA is TGTGCCAGCAGTTTAGTTCGAGACAGGGCCTCCGAGCAGTACTTC. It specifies CASSLVRDRASEQYF.

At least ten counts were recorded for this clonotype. CDR3 loop: CASSGGDRSNTGELFF. In nucleotides, the CDR3 is TGTGCCAGCAGTGGGGGGGACAGGTCGAACACCGGGGAGCTGTTTTTT. The chain combines TRBV28 with TRBJ2-2; a possible D gene is TRBD1 (8 bases). Per the germline V gene, CDR1 is MDHEN and CDR2 is SYDVKM. This CDR3 comprises 16 residues. Trimming shortened V by 5 bases and J by 0 bases, and 13 bases separated the two germline ends.

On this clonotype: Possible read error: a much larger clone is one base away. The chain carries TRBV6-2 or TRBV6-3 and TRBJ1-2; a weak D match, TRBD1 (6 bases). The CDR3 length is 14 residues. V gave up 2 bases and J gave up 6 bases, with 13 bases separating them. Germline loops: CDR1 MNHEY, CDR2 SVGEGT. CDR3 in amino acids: CASSYPGGRDGYTF. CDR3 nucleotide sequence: TGTGCCAGCAGTTACCCGGGGGGCAGGGATGGCTACACCTTC.

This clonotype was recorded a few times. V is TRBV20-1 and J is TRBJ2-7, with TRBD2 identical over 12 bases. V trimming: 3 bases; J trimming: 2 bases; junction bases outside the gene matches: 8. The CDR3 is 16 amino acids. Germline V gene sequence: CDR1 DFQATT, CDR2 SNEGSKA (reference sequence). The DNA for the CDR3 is TGCAGTGCTAGGTCTAGCGGGAGGGCCCTCCCCTACGAGCAGTACTTC. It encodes CSARSSGRALPYEQYF.

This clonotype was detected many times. CDR3: CAISESGQGNTEAFF. CDR3 nucleotide sequence: TGTGCCATCAGTGAGTCGGGACAGGGAAACACTGAAGCTTTCTTT. The V gene is TRBV10-3, the J gene TRBJ1-1; 9 bases are shared with TRBD1. V shed 0 bases and J 2 bases; nucleotides not matched to a gene: 1. This CDR3 comprises 15 residues. Germline V gene lookup returns CDR1 ENHRY and CDR2 SYGVKD.

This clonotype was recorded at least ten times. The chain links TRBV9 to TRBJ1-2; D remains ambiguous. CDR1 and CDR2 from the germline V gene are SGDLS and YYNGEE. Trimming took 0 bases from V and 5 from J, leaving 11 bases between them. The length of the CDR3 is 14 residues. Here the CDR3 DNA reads TGTGCCAGCAGCGTAGATGCGAGTACATATGGCTACACCTTC. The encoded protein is CASSVDASTYGYTF.

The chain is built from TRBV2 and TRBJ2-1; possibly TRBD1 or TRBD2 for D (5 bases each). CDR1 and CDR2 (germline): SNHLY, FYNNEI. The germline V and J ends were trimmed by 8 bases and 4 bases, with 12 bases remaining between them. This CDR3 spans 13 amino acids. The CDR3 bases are TGTGCCAGCCTCCTGGGGGAGTACAATGAGCAGTTCTTC. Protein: CASLLGEYNEQFF.

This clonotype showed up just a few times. Here the CDR3 reads CATSPENTNYGYTF. In DNA, the CDR3 is TGTGCCACCAGTCCCGAAAACACTAACTATGGCTACACCTTC. This chain connects TRBV15 to TRBJ1-2; unclear D gene. The V gene lost 6 bases and the J gene lost 0 bases, with 11 bases spanning the gap. The CDR3 is 14 residues long. The germline CDR1 and CDR2 sequences are LNHNV and YYDKDF (reference sequence).